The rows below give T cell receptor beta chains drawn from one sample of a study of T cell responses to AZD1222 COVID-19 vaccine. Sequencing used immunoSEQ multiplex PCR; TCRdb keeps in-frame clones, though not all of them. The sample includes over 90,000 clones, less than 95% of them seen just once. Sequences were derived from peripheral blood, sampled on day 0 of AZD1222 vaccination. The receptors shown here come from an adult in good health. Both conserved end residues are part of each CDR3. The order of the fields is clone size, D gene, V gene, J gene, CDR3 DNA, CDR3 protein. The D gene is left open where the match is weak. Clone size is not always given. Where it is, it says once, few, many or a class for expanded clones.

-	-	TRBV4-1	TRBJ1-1	TGCGCCAGCAGCCAACAGGGAGGTAAGGGCACTGAAGCTTTCTTT	CASSQQGGKGTEAFF
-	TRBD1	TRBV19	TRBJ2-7	TGTGCCAGTAGTATCACCGGGACAGGGATGTACGAGCAGTACTTC	CASSITGTGMYEQYF
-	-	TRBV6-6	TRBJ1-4	TGTGCCAGCAGGGGGGAAGGTGAAAAACTGTTTTTT	CASRGEGEKLFF
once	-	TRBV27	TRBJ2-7	TGTGCCAGCTATCCTTTGGGGGGGCAGCACGAGCAGTACTTC	CASYPLGGQHEQYF
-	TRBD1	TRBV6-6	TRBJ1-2	TGTGCCAGCAGAGACAGGGAATATGGCTACACCTTC	CASRDREYGYTF
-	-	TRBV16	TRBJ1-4	TGTGCCAGCAGCCAATCGTGGGGGGAAAAACTGTTTTTT	CASSQSWGEKLFF
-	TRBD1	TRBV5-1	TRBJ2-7	TGCGCCAGCAGAGATGGGACAGGGGTCTCCTACGAGCAGTACTTC	CASRDGTGVSYEQYF
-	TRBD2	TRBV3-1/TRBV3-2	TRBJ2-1	TGTGCCAGCAGCCAAGATGCACTAGCGGGGCCCTACAATGAGCAGTTCTTC	CASSQDALAGPYNEQFF
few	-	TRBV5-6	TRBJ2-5	TGTGCCAGCAGCTCCCAGGGAACGAGATCGTACAAGACCCAGTACTTC	CASSSQGTRSYKTQYF
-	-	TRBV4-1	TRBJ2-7	TGCGCCAGCAGCTCAATACTTTCTACTTGGGAGCAGTACTTC	CASSSILSTWEQYF
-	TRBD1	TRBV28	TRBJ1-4	TGTGCCAGCAGTAGTGGGACAGAGAATGAAAAACTGTTTTTT	CASSSGTENEKLFF
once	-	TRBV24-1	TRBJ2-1	TGTGCCACCAGTGATTTGGTGGGGGTTAAGTTCTTC	CATSDLVGVKFF
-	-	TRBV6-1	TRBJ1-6	TGTGCCAGCAGTGAATGGGAATCACCCCTCCACTTT	CASSEWESPLHF
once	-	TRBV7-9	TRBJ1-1	TGTGCCAGCCGCCCACCCCCTGTGGAGACGAACACTGAAGCTTTCTTT	CASRPPPVETNTEAFF
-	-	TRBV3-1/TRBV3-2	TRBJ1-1	TGTGCCAGCAGCCAAGGGACTAACACTGAAGCTTTCTTT	CASSQGTNTEAFF
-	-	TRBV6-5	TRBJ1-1	TGTGCCAGCAGTTACTCGAAACGGGGGAGCACTGAAGCTTTCTTT	CASSYSKRGSTEAFF
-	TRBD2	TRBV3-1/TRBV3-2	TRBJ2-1	TGTGCCAGCAGCCATGCTAGCGGGGGGTTTTACAATGAGCAGTTCTTC	CASSHASGGFYNEQFF